This T cell receptor (beta chain) was profiled in a study of blood T cell repertoires in COVID-19. Across the whole study: PBMCs, B-cell-depleted T cells, or T cells were the source of the cDNA or gDNA that made up the material.

This study enrolled people aged 18 to 89 from about two dozen US geographic areas. The assay was immunoSEQ multiplex PCR, and TCRdb's table has in-frame clones only and misses some. Of approximately 210,000 clones listed, around four fifths were seen once; the top ten hold roughly 12%. Germline CDR1 and CDR2: MNHEY and SMNVEV (reference sequence). This CDR3 is built from 14 residues. The V and J ends lost 3 bases and 4 bases respectively, with 10 bases between them. The sequence was collected from a man aged 35 to 55 who had recovered from COVID-19. The material sequenced was PBMCs or T cells enriched from blood (not recorded which). The chain employs TRBV27 and TRBJ1-5, with D maybe TRBD1 (6 bases). The CDR3 here is CASSLTGPNQPQHF. DNA of the CDR3: TGTGCCAGCAGTTTGACAGGTCCTAATCAGCCCCAGCATTTT.